The 31 T cell receptor beta chains reported below all come from one sample, sequenced in a study of blood T cells in healthy people across ages. Through a sample-barcoded 5' primer and a J-beta primer mix, a second PCR was run for about 6 to 12 cycles. MiXCR was run by TCRdb on the 5' RACE reads, yielding one entry per CDR3 protein. Seen here are 1,300,000 or so distinct CDR3 sequences, approximately 59% observed once, and the top ten hold about 6.7%. The material sequenced was blood. Source of these receptors: a man between 18 and 29 years old in good health.

There are a few counts of this clonotype. The chain links TRBV20-1 to TRBJ2-3, with 9 bases aligning to TRBD1. The CDR3 runs to 15 residues. The germline CDR1 and CDR2 sequences are DFQATT and SNEGSKA (reference sequence). The J segment lost 3 bases and the V segment lost 0 bases, leaving 4 bases of the junction unmatched. The CDR3 region has the DNA TGCAGTGCTAGAGATGACAGGGGGTTAACAGATACGCAGTATTTT. Its protein is CSARDDRGLTDTQYF.

V gene TRBV28 combines with J gene TRBJ2-4; 12 bases fit TRBD2. The end of the DNA aligns better with TRBJ2-7, so the J call may be wrong. The germline CDR1 and CDR2 sequences are MDHEN and SYDVKM. This CDR3 contains 13 residues. The CDR3 nucleotides read TGTGCCAGCTCTAGCGGGGGGGCCCCCGAGCAGTACTTC. Translating gives CASSSGGAPEQYF.

The chain carries TRBV29-1 and TRBJ2-1; 7 bases are shared with TRBD1. Germline CDR1 is SQVTM and CDR2 is ANQGSEA. V dropped 5 bases and J dropped 11; count of bases not matched to a gene: 15. The length of the CDR3 is 14 residues. The CDR3 nucleotides are TGCAGCGTTAAAGGGGGCCATCAGGGGACCCAGCAGTTCTTC. Translation gives CSVKGGHQGTQQFF.

The genes are TRBV6-5 and TRBJ2-1, with 8 bases fitting TRBD1. Losses at the gene ends were 6 bases for V and 4 bases for J; bases not matched to a gene: 11. This CDR3 spans 16 amino acids. Germline CDR1 MNHEY, CDR2 SVGAGI. The CDR3 DNA reads TGTGCCAGCAGGAGAACCTTCAGGGGGCGGTACAATGAGCAGTTCTTC. It specifies CASRRTFRGRYNEQFF.

The chain couples TRBV4-1 to TRBJ2-7; D is unresolved. Trimming cost V 4 bases and J 0 bases, with 16 bases left between them. This CDR3 contains 16 residues. Per germline, CDR1 MGHRA and CDR2 YSYEKL. For the CDR3, the DNA is TGCGCCAGCAGCCGGTTGGCGGAAGCGACCTCCTACGAGCAGTACTTC. It codes for CASSRLAEATSYEQYF.

The J gene is TRBJ2-7, the V gene TRBV15, with D hard to call. CDR1 and CDR2 (germline): LNHNV, YYDKDF (reference sequence). Trimming took off 0 bases at V and 0 bases at J, with 6 bases between the two ends. The CDR3 length is 14 residues. CDR3 DNA: TGTGCCACCAGCAGAGATCTCAGCTCCTACGAGCAGTACTTC. This codes for CATSRDLSSYEQYF.

This clonotype was seen more than once but under ten times. The rearrangement uses TRBV7-2 and TRBJ2-1, with 9 positions matching TRBD2. This CDR3 has 14 amino acids. Germline trimming cut 1 base from V and 15 bases from J; bases unmatched to any gene: 10. The V gene's germline CDR1 is SGHTA and CDR2 FQGNSA. The CDR3 DNA reads as TGTGCCAGCAGCTTAGACCCGGCTAGCGGGGTGTGGTTCTTC. Its translation: CASSLDPASGVWFF.

The chain uses TRBV3-1 and TRBJ2-1, with D uncertain. This CDR3 has 15 residues. The germline V gene encodes CDR1 LGHDT and CDR2 YNNKEL (reference sequence). V lost 0 bases to trimming and J lost 3 bases, with 9 bases between them. The CDR3 loop is CASSQEGKIYNEQFF. CDR3 in DNA: TGTGCCAGCAGCCAAGAGGGAAAGATCTACAATGAGCAGTTCTTC.

This clonotype was seen only a few times. The CDR3 DNA follows: TGCGCCAGCAGCCCGGGACTAGGTCACGAGCAGTTCTTC. Translating gives CASSPGLGHEQFF. The rearrangement links TRBV5-1 to TRBJ2-1, with TRBD2 identical over 8 bases. CDR1 and CDR2 from the germline V gene are SGHRS and YFSETQ. The trim removed 4 bases at V and 10 bases at J, leaving 7 bases unmatched. The CDR3 sequence is 13 residues long.

The chain couples TRBV10-3 to TRBJ2-7; 9 bases line up with TRBD1. This CDR3 region has 16 residues. J gave up 0 bases and V 0 bases, and 3 bases lay outside the gene matches. From germline, CDR1 is ENHRY and CDR2 SYGVKD. This CDR3 reads CAISESGQGISYEQYF. The CDR3, as DNA: TGTGCCATCAGTGAGTCGGGACAGGGTATCTCCTACGAGCAGTACTTC.

V and J are TRBV11-2 and TRBJ2-1, with TRBD2 matching 8 bases. The V segment lost 0 bases and the J segment 2 bases; nucleotides outside the gene matches: 6. CDR1 and CDR2 from the germline V gene are SGHAT and FQNNGV. CDR3 size: 17 residues. This chain's CDR3 is CASSLDLGGGPYNEQFF. The CDR3 DNA is TGTGCCAGCAGCTTAGATTTGGGCGGGGGGCCCTACAATGAGCAGTTCTTC. The full variable domain, in which reference TRBV11-2 and TRBJ2-1 provide the parts outside the CDR3, is EAGVAQSPRYKIIEKRQSVAFWCNPISGHATLYWYQQILGQGPKLLIQFQNNGVVDDSQLPKDRFSAERLKGVDSTLKIQPAKLEDSAVYLCASSLDLGGGPYNEQFFGPGTRLTVL.

The chain couples TRBV29-1 to TRBJ2-1, with D uncertain. This CDR3 comprises 13 residues. Germline CDR1 SQVTM, CDR2 ANQGSEA. Trimming took 3 bases from V and 4 from J, leaving 10 bases between them. The CDR3 spells CSVDDLPYNEQFF. The CDR3 region has the DNA TGCAGCGTTGATGATCTACCTTACAATGAGCAGTTCTTC.

This clonotype appeared a few times. For the CDR3, the DNA is TGTGCCAGCAGCCTCGGACACGAGGGAGAGACCCAGTACTTC. It encodes CASSLGHEGETQYF. This chain connects TRBV12-3 or TRBV12-4 to TRBJ2-5; TRBD1 or TRBD2 may be the D gene (5 bases each). The CDR3 runs 14 residues. V was shortened by 6 bases and J by 4 bases, with 15 bases between the two germline ends.

This rearrangement joins TRBV27 to TRBJ2-7; 8 bases line up with TRBD1. V was pared by 0 bases and J by 0 bases, with 10 bases of the junction left unmatched. The CDR3 loop spans 18 amino acids. Germline V CDR1 and CDR2: MNHEY, SMNVEV (reference sequence). This chain's CDR3 is CASSLSFNRQGPSYEQYF. In DNA form, the CDR3 reads TGTGCCAGCAGTTTATCCTTTAACAGACAGGGGCCCTCCTACGAGCAGTACTTC.

The V gene is TRBV20-1, the J gene TRBJ2-5; 14 nucleotides match TRBD2. The CDR3 has 17 amino acids. V gave up 3 bases and J gave up 5 bases; unmatched junction bases: 11. Per the germline V gene, CDR1 is DFQATT and CDR2 is SNEGSKA (reference sequence). The CDR3 spells CSARIPGLAGERETQYF. CDR3 coding DNA: TGCAGTGCTAGGATCCCGGGACTAGCGGGAGAGCGTGAGACCCAGTACTTC.

This clonotype was recorded a few times. V gene TRBV6-5 combines with J gene TRBJ1-2, with D hard to call. V was shortened by 8 bases and J by 7 bases, with 17 bases between the two germline ends. The CDR3 loop spans 13 amino acids. Germline CDR1 reads MNHEY; CDR2 reads SVGAGI. CDR3 in amino acids: CASGPGEGVGYTF. In DNA form, the CDR3 reads TGTGCCAGCGGGCCCGGTGAGGGTGTTGGCTACACCTTC.

The chain recombines TRBV20-1 with TRBJ1-2; D possibly corresponds to TRBD1 (5 bases). The CDR3 runs to 11 residues. V lost 6 bases to trimming and J lost 8 bases, with 13 bases between them. Germline V CDR1 and CDR2: DFQATT, SNEGSKA (reference sequence). CDR3 protein: CSALGAAGYTF. The CDR3 nucleotides read TGCAGTGCCCTAGGGGCTGCCGGCTACACCTTC.

This clonotype has more than one count but fewer than ten. This chain uses TRBV4-1 with TRBJ2-5; the match to TRBD2 covers 7 bases. The end of the DNA aligns better with TRBJ2-7, so the J call may be wrong. This CDR3 contains 13 residues. From germline, CDR1 is MGHRA and CDR2 YSYEKL. CDR3 amino acids: CASSLGREVEQYF. The CDR3 DNA follows: TGCGCCAGCAGCCTGGGACGGGAGGTCGAGCAGTACTTC.

The chain combines TRBV9 with TRBJ1-2; no reliable D call. CDR3 length equals 12 residues. Looked up from germline, CDR1 is SGDLS and CDR2 is YYNGEE. V dropped 4 bases and J dropped 6 bases, with 10 bases sitting between them. The CDR3 DNA reads TGTGCCAGCAGCCTGCTTCCGGATGGCTACACCTTC. Translated: CASSLLPDGYTF.

The V and J genes are TRBV27 and TRBJ1-2, with 8 positions matching TRBD1. The CDR3 is made up of 11 amino acids. V trimming: 3 bases; J trimming: 10 bases; junction bases outside the gene matches: 1. Germline V gene sequence: CDR1 MNHEY, CDR2 SMNVEV (reference sequence). The CDR3 is CASSFRGLYTF. CDR3 coding DNA: TGTGCCAGCAGTTTCAGGGGGCTCTACACCTTC.

The rearrangement links TRBV29-1 to TRBJ1-2; a possible D gene is TRBD1 (5 bases). Germline-derived CDR1 and CDR2 are SQVTM and ANQGSEA. This CDR3 has 12 amino acids. Trimming pared 3 bases from V and 8 bases from J, leaving 13 bases between. The CDR3 bases are TGCAGCGTTGATGGGCCGAGGGGCGGCTACACCTTC. As protein: CSVDGPRGGYTF.

J is TRBJ2-7 and V is TRBV20-1; D is ambiguous. CDR3 length: 12 residues. Germline CDR1 and CDR2: DFQATT and SNEGSKA (reference sequence). Trimming left V 1 base short and J 5 bases short, with 9 bases between. CDR3 in DNA: TGCAGTGCTAGAGCGGTCGTCAACGAGCAGTACTTC. Translated, it gives CSARAVVNEQYF.

This clonotype was observed a few times. The chain links TRBV27 to TRBJ2-1; possibly TRBD1 for D (5 bases). The CDR3 is made up of 12 amino acids. The germline V gene has CDR1 MNHEY and CDR2 SMNVEV (reference sequence). V was pared by 2 bases and J by 13 bases, with 12 bases between. The CDR3 DNA reads TGTGCCAGCAGTTTACTTCAGGGTCCTCAGTTCTTC. Encoded protein: CASSLLQGPQFF.

The V and J genes are TRBV4-3 and TRBJ1-4; 7 bases line up with TRBD1. CDR3 length equals 19 residues. V was pared by 1 base and J by 5 bases, with 16 bases of the junction left unmatched. Germline CDR1 LGHNA, CDR2 YSLEER. CDR3 nucleotides: TGCGCCAGCAGCCAAGTCGTAATCCGGGACAGAGAAGACAATGAAAAACTGTTTTTT. This encodes CASSQVVIRDREDNEKLFF.

The rearrangement uses TRBV29-1 and TRBJ1-1; D possibly corresponds to TRBD1 (6 bases). Germline loops: CDR1 SQVTM, CDR2 ANQGSEA. Trimming pared 1 base from V and 4 bases from J, leaving 7 bases between. This CDR3 is 12 amino acids long. The CDR3: CSVEAQGTEAFF. The CDR3 coding sequence is TGCAGCGTTGAAGCACAGGGCACTGAAGCTTTCTTT.

The V call is TRBV21-1, the J call TRBJ2-4; TRBD2 was called by the table and not checked on the DNA. TRBV21-1 is tagged as a pseudogene. The CDR3 has 18 amino acids. The CDR3 DNA follows: TGTGCCAGCACCAATCCGGGACTAGACGAGTTAGCCAAAAACATTCAGTACTTC. Translated, it gives CASTNPGLDELAKNIQYF.

A few counts support this clonotype. The chain has TRBV12-5 and TRBJ2-3; 7 nucleotides line up with TRBD2. Germline values: CDR1 LGHNT, CDR2 FRNRAP. Trimming took 1 base from V and 2 from J; bases not matched to a gene: 3. This CDR3 spans 15 amino acids. In DNA form, the CDR3 reads TGTGCTAGTGGTTTGGCTAGCGGCCTCACAGATACGCAGTATTTT. Translating gives CASGLASGLTDTQYF.

The genes are TRBV28 and TRBJ2-6; TRBD1 matches at 8 bases. Germline CDR1 and CDR2: MDHEN and SYDVKM. V shed 5 bases and J 0 bases; nucleotides not matched to a gene: 3. The CDR3 sequence is 16 residues long. The CDR3 DNA is TGTGCCAGCAGTAAGGGACAGGTCTCTGGGGCCAACGTCCTGACTTTC. Its translation is CASSKGQVSGANVLTF.

The genes are TRBV7-9 and TRBJ2-7; D is perhaps TRBD1 or TRBD2 (5 bases each). The CDR3 runs 15 residues. Germline lookup yields CDR1 SEHNR and CDR2 FQNEAQ (reference sequence). Deletions cut 0 bases from V and 6 bases from J, with 15 bases between. For the CDR3, the DNA is TGTGCCAGCAGCTTAGCAATGACCGGGACCTGCGAGCAGTACTTC. Amino acids: CASSLAMTGTCEQYF.

The chain has TRBV20-1 and TRBJ2-7; 9 positions match TRBD2. This CDR3 region has 14 residues. The J segment lost 0 bases and the V segment lost 5 bases, leaving 5 bases of the junction unmatched. Per the germline V gene, CDR1 is DFQATT and CDR2 is SNEGSKA (reference sequence). The CDR3 sequence: CSASQTSGSYEQYF. The CDR3 nucleotides read TGCAGTGCTTCCCAGACTAGCGGCTCCTACGAGCAGTACTTC.

The CDR3 coding sequence is TGTGCCAGCAGTTTAAAGGGGGGTAATTCACCCCTCCACTTT. Its protein product is CASSLKGGNSPLHF. J is TRBJ1-6 and V is TRBV12-3 or TRBV12-4; D is possibly TRBD1 (6 bases). This CDR3 region has 14 residues. Between the trimmed V and J ends, which lost 2 bases and 6 bases, there was a span of 8 bases.